The T cell receptor beta chain described here comes from a study of graft-versus-host responses after intestinal transplantation. About the research overall: Recipients received multivisceral, liver-intestinal, or isolated intestinal transplants. Anti-thymocyte globulin induction, then tacrolimus and steroids for about 3 years, went to all recipients.

The CDR3 has 13 residues. Germline assignment: CDR1 MNHEY and CDR2 SVGAGI. V gave up 5 bases and J gave up 1 base, with 8 bases separating them. Notes on this clone: Its antigen is not identified.

Findings of the study overall: Allografts from individuals with graft-donor T cell macrochimerism displayed high graft-versus-host to host-versus-graft clonal ratios.

Assay: immunoSEQ multiplex PCR; the TCRdb copy retains only in-frame clones and omits some. This sample has some 110,000 clones; just under 95% occur once, and the top ten carry more than 0.9%. The chain employs TRBV6-5 and TRBJ1-1; D unclear. The clonotype was recovered from a human donor who was the organ donor for an intestinal transplant. The material was unstimulated CD8+ T cells sorted from spleen or lymph node cells, obtained before transplant. The CDR3 DNA reads as TGTGCCAGCAGTCTTTGGACGAACACTGAAGCTTTCTTT. Its translation is CASSLWTNTEAFF.